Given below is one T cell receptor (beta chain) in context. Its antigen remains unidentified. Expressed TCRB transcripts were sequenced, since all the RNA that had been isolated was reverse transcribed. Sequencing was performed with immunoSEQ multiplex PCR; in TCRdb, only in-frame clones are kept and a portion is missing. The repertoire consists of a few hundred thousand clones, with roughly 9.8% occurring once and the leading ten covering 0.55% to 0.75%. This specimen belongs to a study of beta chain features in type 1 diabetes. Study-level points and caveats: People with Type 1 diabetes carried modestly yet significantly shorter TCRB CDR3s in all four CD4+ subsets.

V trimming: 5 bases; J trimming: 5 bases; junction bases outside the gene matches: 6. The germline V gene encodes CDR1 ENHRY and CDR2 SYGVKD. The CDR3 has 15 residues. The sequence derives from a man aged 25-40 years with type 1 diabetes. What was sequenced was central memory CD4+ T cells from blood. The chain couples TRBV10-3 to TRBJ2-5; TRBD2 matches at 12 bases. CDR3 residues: CAISPTSGSGETQYF. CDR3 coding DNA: TGTGCCATCAGTCCGACTAGCGGGAGTGGGGAGACCCAGTACTTC.